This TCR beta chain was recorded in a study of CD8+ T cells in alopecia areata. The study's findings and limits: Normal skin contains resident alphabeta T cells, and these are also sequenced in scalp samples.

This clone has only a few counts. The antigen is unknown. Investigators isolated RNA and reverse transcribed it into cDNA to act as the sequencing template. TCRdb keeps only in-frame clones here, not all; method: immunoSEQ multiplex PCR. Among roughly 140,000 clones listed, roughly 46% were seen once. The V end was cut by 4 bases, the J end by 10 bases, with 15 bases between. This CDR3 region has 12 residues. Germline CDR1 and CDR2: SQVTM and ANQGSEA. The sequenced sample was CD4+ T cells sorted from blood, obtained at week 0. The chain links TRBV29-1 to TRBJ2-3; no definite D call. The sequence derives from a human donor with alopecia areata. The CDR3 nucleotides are TGCAGCGTTGGCGAGCAGTTGTACTCGCAGTATTTT. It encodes CSVGEQLYSQYF.